The T cell receptor beta chain under discussion was sequenced for a study of blood T cells in healthy people across ages. Whole-study context: Template-switching capture recovered about one barcoded beta molecule per two T cells.

This CDR3 region has 15 residues. J gave up 10 bases and V 1 base, and 9 bases lay outside the gene matches. Germline-derived CDR1 and CDR2 are SGHDN and FVKESK. There are a few counts of this clonotype. Its antigen is still unknown. The study's findings and limits: In older individuals, TCR beta diversity per million T cells was lower, falling roughly linearly with age.

A sample-barcoded 5' primer and a J-beta primer mix were used in a second PCR of roughly 7 to 11 cycles. The template-switch adaptor, which had 12 random nucleotides, put a tag on each cDNA molecule. TCRdb called the 5' RACE reads again in MiXCR, with one record for every CDR3 protein. The sample consists of some 1.7 million distinct CDR3 sequences, approximately 30% of them appearing once. This sequence was found in a woman under 40 in good health. The chain has TRBV14 and TRBJ1-4, with 7 bases that match TRBD1. Sequencing input: blood. The CDR3 is CASSQARGRIGKLFF. The CDR3 nucleotides read TGTGCCAGCAGCCAAGCGAGGGGGCGTATAGGAAAACTGTTTTTT.